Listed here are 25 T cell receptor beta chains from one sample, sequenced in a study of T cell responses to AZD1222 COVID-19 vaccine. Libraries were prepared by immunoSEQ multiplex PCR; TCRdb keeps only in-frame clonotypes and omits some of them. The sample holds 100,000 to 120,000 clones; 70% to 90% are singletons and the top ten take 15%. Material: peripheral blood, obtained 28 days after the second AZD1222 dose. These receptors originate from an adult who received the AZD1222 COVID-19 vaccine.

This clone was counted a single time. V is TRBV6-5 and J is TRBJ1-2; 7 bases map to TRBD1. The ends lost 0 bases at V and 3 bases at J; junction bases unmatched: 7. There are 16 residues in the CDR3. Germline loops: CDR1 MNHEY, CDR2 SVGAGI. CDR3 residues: CASSYSIRQGHYGYTF. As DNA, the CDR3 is TGTGCCAGCAGTTACTCGATTAGACAGGGCCACTATGGCTACACCTTC.

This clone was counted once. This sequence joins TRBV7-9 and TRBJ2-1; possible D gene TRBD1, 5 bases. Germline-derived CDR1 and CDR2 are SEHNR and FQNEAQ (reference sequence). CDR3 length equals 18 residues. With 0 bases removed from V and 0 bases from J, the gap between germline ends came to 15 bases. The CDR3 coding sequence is TGTGCCAGCAGCTTAGCGGGTACAGGCTTAAGCTCCTACAATGAGCAGTTCTTC. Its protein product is CASSLAGTGLSSYNEQFF.

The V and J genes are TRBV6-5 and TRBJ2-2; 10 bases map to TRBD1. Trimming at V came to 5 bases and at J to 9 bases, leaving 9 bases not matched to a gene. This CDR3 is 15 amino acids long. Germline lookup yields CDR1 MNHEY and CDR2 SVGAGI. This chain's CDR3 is CASSPTGGAIRELFF. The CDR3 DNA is TGTGCCAGCAGTCCGACAGGGGGCGCCATCCGGGAGCTGTTTTTT.

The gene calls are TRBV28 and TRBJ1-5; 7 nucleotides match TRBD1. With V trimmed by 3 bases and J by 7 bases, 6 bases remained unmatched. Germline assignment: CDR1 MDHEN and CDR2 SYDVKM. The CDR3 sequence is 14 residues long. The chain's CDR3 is CASSLTGRRQPQHF. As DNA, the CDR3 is TGTGCCAGCAGTTTGACAGGGCGGAGGCAGCCCCAGCATTTT.

CDR3 protein: CASSFAGYGYTF. The CDR3, as DNA: TGTGCCAGCAGTTTTGCGGGCTATGGCTACACCTTC. V and J are TRBV12-3 or TRBV12-4 and TRBJ1-2, with D unresolved. This CDR3 is built from 12 residues. Trimming cost V 3 bases and J 4 bases, with 6 bases left between them.

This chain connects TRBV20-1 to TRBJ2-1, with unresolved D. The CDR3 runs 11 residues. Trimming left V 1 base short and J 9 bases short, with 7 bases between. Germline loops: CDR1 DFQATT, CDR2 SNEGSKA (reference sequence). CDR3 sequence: CSARAYREQFF. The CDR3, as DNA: TGCAGTGCTAGAGCCTACCGTGAGCAGTTCTTC.

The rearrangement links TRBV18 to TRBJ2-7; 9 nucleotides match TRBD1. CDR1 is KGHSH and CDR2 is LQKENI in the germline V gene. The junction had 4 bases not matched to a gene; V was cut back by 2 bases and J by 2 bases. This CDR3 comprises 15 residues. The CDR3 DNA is TGTGCCAGCTCACCAAGACAGGGGGGAACCTACGAGCAGTACTTC. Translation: CASSPRQGGTYEQYF.

The CDR3 coding sequence is TGTGCCACCAGTCCGGGACTAGCGGGAGGATGGGTTCGCACAGATACGCAGTATTTT. Protein: CATSPGLAGGWVRTDTQYF. The rearrangement uses TRBV24-1 and TRBJ2-3, with 15 bases aligning to TRBD2. The CDR3 is 19 residues long. In germline, CDR1 is KGHDR, CDR2 SFDVKD. V lost 6 bases to trimming and J lost 1 base; unmatched junction nucleotides: 10.

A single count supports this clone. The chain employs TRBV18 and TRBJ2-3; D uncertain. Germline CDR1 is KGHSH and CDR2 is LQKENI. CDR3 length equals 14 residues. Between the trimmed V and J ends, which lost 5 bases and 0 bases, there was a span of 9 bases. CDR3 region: CASSGVRSTDTQYF. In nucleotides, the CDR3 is TGTGCCAGCTCAGGGGTCAGGAGCACAGATACGCAGTATTTT.

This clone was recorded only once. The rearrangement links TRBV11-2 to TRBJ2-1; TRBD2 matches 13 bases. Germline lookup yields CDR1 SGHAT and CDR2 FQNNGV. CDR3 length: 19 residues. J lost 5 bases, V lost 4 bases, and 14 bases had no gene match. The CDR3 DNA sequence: TGTGCCAGCAGCTCGGGACACCTACTAGCGGGAGGGTTTCACAATGAGCAGTTCTTC. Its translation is CASSSGHLLAGGFHNEQFF.

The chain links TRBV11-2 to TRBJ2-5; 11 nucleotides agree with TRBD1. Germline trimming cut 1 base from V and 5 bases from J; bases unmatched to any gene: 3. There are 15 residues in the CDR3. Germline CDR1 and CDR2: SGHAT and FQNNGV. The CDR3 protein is CASSLGGDRGETQYF. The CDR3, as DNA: TGTGCCAGCAGCTTAGGCGGGGACAGGGGGGAGACCCAGTACTTC. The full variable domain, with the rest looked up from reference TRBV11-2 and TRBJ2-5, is EAGVAQSPRYKIIEKRQSVAFWCNPISGHATLYWYQQILGQGPKLLIQFQNNGVVDDSQLPKDRFSAERLKGVDSTLKIQPAKLEDSAVYLCASSLGGDRGETQYFGPGTRLLVL.

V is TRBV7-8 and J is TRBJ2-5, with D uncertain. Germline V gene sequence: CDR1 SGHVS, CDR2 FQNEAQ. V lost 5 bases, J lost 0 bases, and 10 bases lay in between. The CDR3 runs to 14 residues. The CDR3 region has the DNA TGTGCCAGCAGCCAGGACGGGTACCAAGAGACCCAGTACTTC. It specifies CASSQDGYQETQYF.

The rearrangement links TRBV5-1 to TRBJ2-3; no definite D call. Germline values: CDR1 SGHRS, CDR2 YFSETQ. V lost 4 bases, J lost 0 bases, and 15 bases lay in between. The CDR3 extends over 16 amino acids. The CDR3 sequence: CASSPDGKSSTDTQYF. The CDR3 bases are TGCGCCAGCAGCCCGGACGGAAAATCTAGCACAGATACGCAGTATTTT.

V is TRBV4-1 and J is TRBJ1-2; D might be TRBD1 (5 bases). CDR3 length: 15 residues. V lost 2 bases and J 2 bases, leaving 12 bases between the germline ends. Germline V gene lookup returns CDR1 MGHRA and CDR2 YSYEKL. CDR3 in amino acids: CASSQPPGANYGYTF. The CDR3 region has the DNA TGCGCCAGCAGCCAACCCCCCGGGGCCAACTATGGCTACACCTTC.

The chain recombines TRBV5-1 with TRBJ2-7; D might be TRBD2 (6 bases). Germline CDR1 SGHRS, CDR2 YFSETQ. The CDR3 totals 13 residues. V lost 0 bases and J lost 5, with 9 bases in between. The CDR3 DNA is TGCGCCAGCAGCTTGGCGGGAGCCAACGAGCAGTACTTC. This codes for CASSLAGANEQYF.

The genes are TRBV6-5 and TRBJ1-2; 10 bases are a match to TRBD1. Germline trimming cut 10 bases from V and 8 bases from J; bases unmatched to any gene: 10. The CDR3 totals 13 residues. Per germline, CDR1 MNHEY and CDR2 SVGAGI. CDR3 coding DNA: TGTGCCACCAGAGCTCCGGGACAGGGGGGCTACACCTTC. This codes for CATRAPGQGGYTF.

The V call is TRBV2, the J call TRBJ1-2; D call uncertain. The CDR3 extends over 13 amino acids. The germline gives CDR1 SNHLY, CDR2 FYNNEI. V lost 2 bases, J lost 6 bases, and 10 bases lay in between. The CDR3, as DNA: TGTGCCAGCAGTGAATTACAGTACGATGGCTACACCTTC. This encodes CASSELQYDGYTF.

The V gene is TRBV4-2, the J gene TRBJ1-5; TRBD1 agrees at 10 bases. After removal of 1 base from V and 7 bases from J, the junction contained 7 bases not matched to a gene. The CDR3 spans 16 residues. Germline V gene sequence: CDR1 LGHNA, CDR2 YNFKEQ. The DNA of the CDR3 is TGTGCCAGCAGCCAAGGGACAGGGGGTCCAGGGCAGCCCCAGCATTTT. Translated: CASSQGTGGPGQPQHF.

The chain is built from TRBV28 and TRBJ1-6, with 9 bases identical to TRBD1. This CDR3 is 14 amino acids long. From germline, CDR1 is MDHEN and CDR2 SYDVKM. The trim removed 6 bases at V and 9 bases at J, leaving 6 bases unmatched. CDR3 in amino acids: CASSDGQGSSPLHF. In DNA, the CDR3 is TGTGCCAGCAGCGACGGACAGGGGTCTTCACCCCTCCACTTT.

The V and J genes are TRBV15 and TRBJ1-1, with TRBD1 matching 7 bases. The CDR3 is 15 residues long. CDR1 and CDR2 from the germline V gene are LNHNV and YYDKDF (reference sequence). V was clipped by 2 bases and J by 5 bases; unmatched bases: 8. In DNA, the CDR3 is TGTGCCACCAGCAGAAGGCGACAGGGAGTAACTGAAGCTTTCTTT. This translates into CATSRRRQGVTEAFF.

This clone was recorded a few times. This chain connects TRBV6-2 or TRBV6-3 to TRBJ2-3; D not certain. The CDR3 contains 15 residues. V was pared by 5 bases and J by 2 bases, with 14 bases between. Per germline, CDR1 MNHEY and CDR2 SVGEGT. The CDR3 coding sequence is TGTGCCAGCAGTCAGAGGAACCCAGTCACAGATACGCAGTATTTT. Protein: CASSQRNPVTDTQYF.

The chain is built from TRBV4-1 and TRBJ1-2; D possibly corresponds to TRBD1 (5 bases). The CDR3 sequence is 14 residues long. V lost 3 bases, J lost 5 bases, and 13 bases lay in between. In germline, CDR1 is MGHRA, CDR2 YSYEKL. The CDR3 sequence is CASSQRDLGYGYTF. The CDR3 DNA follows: TGCGCCAGCAGCCAGCGGGACCTGGGATATGGCTACACCTTC.

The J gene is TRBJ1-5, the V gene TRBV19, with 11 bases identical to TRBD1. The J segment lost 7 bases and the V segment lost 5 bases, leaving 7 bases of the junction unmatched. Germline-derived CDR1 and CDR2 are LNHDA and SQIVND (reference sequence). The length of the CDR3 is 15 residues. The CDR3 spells CASSPMDRGRQPQHF. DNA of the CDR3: TGTGCCAGTAGTCCGATGGACAGGGGGCGGCAGCCCCAGCATTTT.

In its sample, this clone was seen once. The CDR3 DNA follows: TGTGCCAGCAGAGGAGACAGGAGAGTAGAGACCCAGTACTTC. It specifies CASRGDRRVETQYF. The chain combines TRBV6-5 with TRBJ2-5, with TRBD1 as a possible D gene (6 bases). The CDR3 is 14 amino acids. V lost 6 bases to trimming and J lost 4 bases, with 15 bases between them. Germline CDR1 reads MNHEY; CDR2 reads SVGAGI.

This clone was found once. The CDR3 nucleotides read TGCGCCAGCAGCTCGGGACAGGAGACCTACGAGCAGTACTTC. Protein: CASSSGQETYEQYF. The chain couples TRBV5-1 to TRBJ2-7; 8 bases align to TRBD1. The V and J ends lost 3 bases and 2 bases, in that order; junction bases with no gene match: 4. The CDR3 spans 14 residues. Per the germline V gene, CDR1 is SGHRS and CDR2 is YFSETQ.